These T cell receptor beta chains were read from a single sample in a study of blood T cell repertoires in COVID-19. Clones were sequenced by immunoSEQ multiplex PCR, and TCRdb holds only the in-frame ones, with some missing. The data hold some 340,000 clones, with around 83% observed a single time. What was sequenced was PBMCs or T cells enriched from blood (not recorded which). The source is a woman between 50 and 59 years old who had recovered from COVID-19. Both conserved end residues are trimmed from each CDR3. Fields, in order: V gene, J gene, CDR3 protein.

TRBV7-3	TRBJ2-1	ASSRASGGNEQF
TRBV11-2	TRBJ1-5	ASSWRSGTSNQPQH
TRBV13	TRBJ2-7	ASSSPWTGHEQY
TRBV27	TRBJ1-2	ASSLNGQVSGGYT
TRBV19	TRBJ2-3	ASSASGGGRTDTQY
TRBV7-8	TRBJ1-2	ASSLARGWGYT
TRBV6-5	TRBJ1-2	ASSPQGLYT
TRBV7-2	TRBJ1-2	ASSLTTGVYGYT
TRBV5-6	TRBJ2-1	ASRVGRTSGISNEQF
TRBV9	TRBJ2-7	ASSLGGESYEQY
TRBV5-6	TRBJ1-1	ASSPPGGRLTEAF
TRBV5-1	TRBJ2-7	ASRPTGGSYEQY
TRBV6-1	TRBJ2-7	ASSDSGRASHEQY
TRBV3-1/TRBV3-2	TRBJ1-3	ASSQRLGGNTIY
TRBV10-3	TRBJ1-3	ALRPDRGLGNTIY
TRBV29-1	TRBJ1-2	SVSWGQGAGYT
TRBV11-2	TRBJ2-3	ASSLIAGSSTDTQY
TRBV18	TRBJ2-3	ASSPDLTTADTQY
TRBV15	TRBJ2-1	ATSRGTIGDSGYNEQF
TRBV7-9	TRBJ1-2	ASSLENKDGYT
TRBV10-3	TRBJ2-5	AIRPGTGIKETQY
TRBV27	TRBJ2-1	ASSLEGGWNEQF
TRBV7-9	TRBJ1-2	ASSLESTGSYGYT
TRBV7-2	TRBJ2-1	ASSLTPSGRVHEQF
TRBV19	TRBJ2-2	ASSGASGELF
TRBV10-2	TRBJ1-2	ASGGADYGYT
TRBV5-1	TRBJ2-7	ASSVDRGEQY
TRBV6-2/TRBV6-3	TRBJ2-1	ASSDGLAGRGEQF
TRBV5-1	TRBJ2-1	ASSFFPASFPLAGERLRYNEQF
TRBV19	TRBJ1-1	ASSETTEAF
TRBV29-1	TRBJ1-1	SVDMDRLMNTEAF
TRBV14	TRBJ1-4	ASSQKQGGTNEKLF
TRBV28	TRBJ1-6	ASISAGQGSSPLH
TRBV20-1	TRBJ1-1	SVGSAEAF
TRBV11-3	TRBJ2-2	ASSLLGSTGELF
TRBV6-1	TRBJ2-2	ASSEATGGRPGELF
TRBV18	TRBJ2-1	ASSPRTSGGVNEQF
TRBV30	TRBJ2-7	AYTRDRGYEQY
TRBV2	TRBJ1-4	AGWRFNEKLF
TRBV27	TRBJ1-1	ASTGTVATEAF
TRBV9	TRBJ1-1	ASSVAPGGAEAF
TRBV11-2	TRBJ2-7	ASSLTRDSLLH
TRBV10-3	TRBJ1-2	AISEMVGAGVNGYT
TRBV9	TRBJ2-1	ASSVGGTPSYNEQF
TRBV3-1/TRBV3-2	TRBJ1-2	ASSPSDPGGYT
TRBV5-6	TRBJ1-1	ASSLGDRGYAEAF
TRBV19	TRBJ1-4	AEPRGPTNEKLF
TRBV6-2/TRBV6-3	TRBJ2-2	ASNPGQGYTGELF
TRBV4-1	TRBJ1-3	ASSQLQARGNTIY
TRBV9	TRBJ1-3	ASSVGRLGSGNTIY
TRBV5-1	TRBJ2-5	ASSLGTSGGPGMTQY
TRBV7-9	TRBJ1-2	ASSLGLTNYGYT
TRBV5-1	TRBJ1-1	ASSTTSGTGGTEAF
TRBV2	TRBJ1-1	ATQGAFTEAF
TRBV6-1	TRBJ2-7	ASSEFDSWEQY